Shown below are 20 T cell receptor beta chains from a single sample sequenced in a study of cytomegalovirus exposure and HLA in healthy donors. Repertoires were generated with immunoSEQ multiplex PCR, while TCRdb's copy carries only in-frame clones and drops some. The sample yields about 110,000 clones, around nine tenths seen once. The specimen sequenced was PBMCs. These receptors were obtained from a woman in her 30s in good health and CMV-seropositive.

The chain uses TRBV28 and TRBJ2-1; 9 bases are shared with TRBD1. With 5 bases clipped from V and 0 bases from J, the junction kept 8 bases outside the gene matches. CDR1 MDHEN and CDR2 SYDVKM come from the germline V gene. The CDR3 sequence is 17 residues long. The CDR3 region is CASSPWTGASSYNEQFF. The CDR3 region has the DNA TGTGCCAGCAGTCCCTGGACAGGGGCTAGCTCCTACAATGAGCAGTTCTTC.

For the CDR3, the DNA is TGCAGCGTTGGAGATCTCTACGAGCAGTACTTC. This gives the protein CSVGDLYEQYF. V usage is TRBV29-1 and J usage is TRBJ2-7; D is uncertain. V gave up 4 bases and J gave up 3 bases, with 7 bases separating them. The CDR3 length is 11 residues. Germline CDR1 reads SQVTM; CDR2 reads ANQGSEA.

The chain uses TRBV7-6 and TRBJ2-5; 7 positions agree with TRBD2. The CDR3 totals 14 residues. The V gene's germline CDR1 is SGHVS and CDR2 FNYEAQ. V was pared by 4 bases and J by 0 bases, with 2 bases of the junction left unmatched. The CDR3 is CASSWGGYQETQYF. In DNA form, the CDR3 reads TGTGCCAGCAGCTGGGGGGGGTACCAAGAGACCCAGTACTTC.

The V and J genes are TRBV18 and TRBJ1-1; D call uncertain. Germline V gene sequence: CDR1 KGHSH, CDR2 LQKENI. There are 15 residues in the CDR3. Trimming took 5 bases from V and 0 from J, leaving 13 bases between them. The CDR3 sequence is CASSGFSAVNTEAFF. The DNA for the CDR3 is TGTGCCAGCTCAGGTTTCTCAGCGGTGAACACTGAAGCTTTCTTT.

V is TRBV9 and J is TRBJ2-2; TRBD1 matches 7 bases. The J segment lost 5 bases and the V segment lost 4 bases, leaving 5 bases of the junction unmatched. From germline, CDR1 is SGDLS and CDR2 YYNGEE. The CDR3 covers 14 residues. CDR3 region: CASSPRQGTGELFF. CDR3 in DNA: TGTGCCAGCAGCCCGAGACAGGGAACCGGGGAGCTGTTTTTT.

This chain connects TRBV6-6 to TRBJ1-5; tentatively, D is TRBD1 (5 bases). The length of the CDR3 is 15 residues. V shed 3 bases and J shed 0 bases, with 9 bases lying between them. CDR1 and CDR2 (germline): MNHNY, SVGAGI (reference sequence). The CDR3 sequence: CASSYVQGSNQPQHF. In DNA form, the CDR3 reads TGTGCCAGCAGTTATGTCCAGGGTAGCAATCAGCCCCAGCATTTT.

The CDR3, as DNA: TGCAGCGTTGCTAGCGTTGGCACAGATACGCAGTATTTT. Translating it yields CSVASVGTDTQYF. The chain joins TRBV29-1 to TRBJ2-3, with D perhaps TRBD2 (6 bases). Deletions cut 4 bases from V and 1 base from J, with 9 bases between. CDR3 length: 13 amino acids. Germline CDR1 SQVTM, CDR2 ANQGSEA.

This rearrangement joins TRBV30 to TRBJ2-5; tentatively, D is TRBD2 (7 bases). V lost 2 bases, J lost 0 bases, and 19 bases lay in between. From germline, CDR1 is GTSNPN and CDR2 SVGIG (reference sequence). The CDR3 has 17 residues. The CDR3 DNA is TGTGCCTGGAGTACCGCCAAGAGGGGGGGCCACCAAGAGACCCAGTACTTC. Translation gives CAWSTAKRGGHQETQYF.

This clone showed up just a few times. J is TRBJ1-5 and V is TRBV27, with D possibly being TRBD1 (6 bases). Germline V CDR1 and CDR2: MNHEY, SMNVEV (reference sequence). V lost 5 bases and J 7 bases, leaving 15 bases between the germline ends. This CDR3 spans 14 amino acids. The CDR3 coding sequence is TGTGCCAGCAGTCCTACAGGGAATAGGCAGCCCCAGCATTTT. Translated, it gives CASSPTGNRQPQHF.

The rearrangement links TRBV5-5 to TRBJ1-2, with TRBD1 as a possible D gene (5 bases). CDR3 length: 15 amino acids. From germline, CDR1 is SGHKS and CDR2 YYEKEE (reference sequence). V gave up 1 base and J gave up 5 bases, with 15 bases separating them. The CDR3 region is CASSLTGDPSYGYTF. In DNA, the CDR3 is TGTGCCAGCAGCTTGACAGGTGACCCCTCGTATGGCTACACCTTC.

This chain uses TRBV11-2 with TRBJ2-1, with 11 bases aligning to TRBD2. The length of the CDR3 is 15 residues. V lost 7 bases and J lost 5; bases outside the gene matches: 7. The germline CDR1 and CDR2 sequences are SGHAT and FQNNGV. The CDR3 here is CASIIGTSGHNEQFF. The CDR3 DNA sequence: TGTGCCAGCATCATCGGGACTAGCGGTCACAATGAGCAGTTCTTC.

This rearrangement joins TRBV18 to TRBJ2-3; 7 bases line up with TRBD2. Germline V CDR1 and CDR2: KGHSH, LQKENI. With 2 bases clipped from V and 6 bases from J, the junction kept 8 bases outside the gene matches. The CDR3 contains 15 residues. As DNA, the CDR3 is TGTGCCAGCTCACCAGTTGCGGGAGCGAAGGATACGCAGTATTTT. Its translation: CASSPVAGAKDTQYF.

CDR3 region: CASSHPLGMTGATHYGYTF. Here the CDR3 DNA reads TGTGCCAGCTCACATCCCCTTGGGATGACAGGGGCGACCCACTATGGCTACACCTTC. This chain uses TRBV18 with TRBJ1-2; 8 bases agree with TRBD1. The CDR3 consists of 19 residues. V was clipped by 4 bases and J by 3 bases; unmatched bases: 19. Germline V CDR1 and CDR2: KGHSH, LQKENI.

V gene TRBV19 combines with J gene TRBJ2-1, with 8 bases aligning to TRBD2. V trimming: 5 bases; J trimming: 7 bases; junction bases outside the gene matches: 10. CDR1 LNHDA and CDR2 SQIVND come from the germline V gene (reference sequence). The CDR3 length is 15 residues. The CDR3 region is CASSARGLAGNEQFF. In DNA, the CDR3 is TGTGCCAGTAGTGCGAGAGGACTAGCTGGGAATGAGCAGTTCTTC.

This clone has more than one count but fewer than ten. The gene calls are TRBV5-1 and TRBJ2-7, with TRBD2 identical over 9 bases. The V gene's germline CDR1 is SGHRS and CDR2 YFSETQ. This CDR3 comprises 15 residues. The junction had 9 bases not matched to a gene; V was cut back by 4 bases and J by 4 bases. The DNA for the CDR3 is TGCGCCAGCAGCACCGGACTAGCGTTTGGGTACGAGCAGTACTTC. Translation gives CASSTGLAFGYEQYF.

This chain uses TRBV13 with TRBJ2-2; TRBD1 is a possible D gene (5 bases). The germline CDR1 and CDR2 sequences are PRHDT and FYEKMQ (reference sequence). Trimming shortened V by 3 bases and J by 0 bases, and 11 bases separated the two germline ends. The CDR3 has 16 amino acids. The CDR3 DNA sequence: TGTGCCAGCAGCTTTGCGCCACAGGCGAACACCGGGGAGCTGTTTTTT. Translating it yields CASSFAPQANTGELFF.

As DNA, the CDR3 is TGTGCCAGCAGCCCAGACAGGGGCTACGAGCAGTACTTC. Amino acids: CASSPDRGYEQYF. The rearrangement links TRBV7-2 to TRBJ2-7, with 8 bases aligning to TRBD1. Losses at the gene ends were 5 bases for V and 3 bases for J; bases not matched to a gene: 3. This CDR3 region has 13 residues. CDR1 and CDR2 (germline): SGHTA, FQGNSA.

The chain joins TRBV6-1 to TRBJ1-5; D unresolved. Trimming took 3 bases from V and 6 from J, leaving 6 bases between them. Germline assignment: CDR1 MNHNS and CDR2 SASEGT. CDR3 length: 12 amino acids. CDR3 residues: CASSDGIQPQHF. The DNA for the CDR3 is TGTGCCAGCAGTGACGGGATTCAGCCCCAGCATTTT.

The V gene is TRBV6-5, the J gene TRBJ1-2, with a tentative D call TRBD1 (5 bases). Trimming shortened V by 6 bases and J by 3 bases, and 11 bases separated the two germline ends. The CDR3 totals 13 residues. Per germline, CDR1 MNHEY and CDR2 SVGAGI. DNA of the CDR3: TGTGCCAGCAGAGGCCTGACAGACTATGGCTACACCTTC. Protein product: CASRGLTDYGYTF.

This rearrangement joins TRBV4-3 to TRBJ2-7; 7 positions agree with TRBD1. This CDR3 contains 17 residues. V was clipped by 1 base and J by 1 base; unmatched bases: 10. Germline assignment: CDR1 LGHNA and CDR2 YSLEER. CDR3 loop: CASSQVLRDRSSYEQYF. The CDR3 DNA reads as TGCGCCAGCAGCCAAGTCCTCCGGGACAGATCGTCCTACGAGCAGTACTTC.